These 18 T cell receptor beta chains share one sample of origin, sequenced in a study of beta chain features in type 1 diabetes. For these TCRs, the target antigens are not known. The entirety of the isolated RNA underwent reverse transcription, so expressed TCRB transcripts were sequenced. Here immunoSEQ multiplex PCR was the method, and the copy in TCRdb shows in-frame clones only, minus some. This sample yields roughly 400,000 clones, of which over 8.5% are seen a single time; approximately 0.6% belongs to the top ten. Broader study findings: Across all four CD4+ subsets, people with type 1 diabetes showed modestly shorter TCRB CDR3s.

The sample taken for sequencing was central memory CD4+ T cells from blood. The receptors were sampled from a man aged 25 to 45 with type 1 diabetes.

This clone was seen only a few times. The chain recombines TRBV9 with TRBJ2-3; 11 positions match TRBD2. The CDR3 is 15 amino acids. Germline CDR1 reads SGDLS; CDR2 reads YYNGEE. The J segment lost 5 bases and the V segment lost 1 base, leaving 3 bases of the junction unmatched. CDR3 sequence (DNA): TGTGCCAGCAGCGTACTAGCGGGAGGAGTAGATACGCAGTATTTT. Protein sequence: CASSVLAGGVDTQYF.

This rearrangement joins TRBV7-6 to TRBJ2-7; D may be TRBD2 (6 bases). The germline CDR1 and CDR2 sequences are SGHVS and FNYEAQ. This CDR3 has 16 residues. The V gene lost 2 bases and the J gene lost 5 bases, with 19 bases spanning the gap. CDR3 sequence reads: CASSLFVRGKSDEQYF. CDR3 DNA sequence: TGTGCCAGCAGCTTATTTGTACGGGGGAAGAGTGACGAGCAGTACTTC. The whole variable domain, remainder taken from reference TRBV7-6 and TRBJ2-7, is GAGVSQSPRYKVTKRGQDVALRCDPISGHVSLYWYRQALGQGPEFLTYFNYEAQQDKSGLPNDRFSAERPEGSISTLTIQRTEQRDSAMYRCASSLFVRGKSDEQYFGPGTRLTVT.

This clone was observed many times. This sequence joins TRBV19 and TRBJ2-2; 12 bases fit TRBD2. The CDR3 loop spans 20 amino acids. V lost 5 bases and J lost 6; bases outside the gene matches: 19. Germline-derived CDR1 and CDR2 are LNHDA and SQIVND (reference sequence). The CDR3 loop reads CASSLRPWTSGIFIAGELFF. The CDR3 DNA reads TGTGCCAGTAGTCTCCGTCCTTGGACTAGCGGGATTTTCATAGCCGGGGAGCTGTTTTTT. Using reference TRBV19 and TRBJ2-2 for the parts outside the CDR3, the full variable domain is DGGITQSPKYLFRKEGQNVTLSCEQNLNHDAMYWYRQDPGQGLRLIYYSQIVNDFQKGDIAEGYSVSREKKESFPLTVTSAQKNPTAFYLCASSLRPWTSGIFIAGELFFGEGSRLTVL.

There are a few counts of this clone. J is TRBJ2-5 and V is TRBV15; 7 positions agree with TRBD1. Germline-derived CDR1 and CDR2 are LNHNV and YYDKDF (reference sequence). The CDR3 totals 13 residues. With 9 bases clipped from V and 14 bases from J, the junction kept 18 bases outside the gene matches. The CDR3 sequence is CATRLYPGTADYF. CDR3 nucleotide sequence: TGTGCCACACGACTATACCCCGGGACAGCTGATTACTTC.

This rearrangement joins TRBV7-2 to TRBJ1-4; D gene unclear. Trimming left V 5 bases short and J 7 bases short, with 8 bases between. The V gene's germline CDR1 is SGHTA and CDR2 FQGNSA. CDR3 length equals 12 residues. CDR3 DNA sequence: TGTGCCAGCAGCGTCGAGCCTGAAAAACTGTTTTTT. It codes for CASSVEPEKLFF.

The chain has TRBV19 and TRBJ1-1; D ambiguous. In germline, CDR1 is LNHDA, CDR2 SQIVND (reference sequence). V was trimmed by 4 bases and J by 7 bases, leaving 10 bases between them. CDR3 length: 12 amino acids. The CDR3 protein is CASSTLQSEAFF. In nucleotides, the CDR3 is TGTGCCAGTAGTACCCTACAGAGTGAAGCTTTCTTT.

This clone was seen a few times. The rearrangement joins TRBV6-5 to TRBJ1-2; 7 positions match TRBD1. V lost 8 bases to trimming and J lost 4 bases; unmatched junction nucleotides: 7. Germline CDR1 reads MNHEY; CDR2 reads SVGAGI. The CDR3 consists of 13 residues. CDR3 sequence reads: CASGKGQIYGYTF. For the CDR3, the DNA is TGTGCCAGCGGGAAGGGACAGATCTATGGCTACACCTTC.

This clone has more than one count but fewer than ten. V and J are TRBV30 and TRBJ2-3, with 14 bases fitting TRBD2. V was clipped by 7 bases and J by 6 bases; unmatched bases: 9. Germline CDR1 GTSNPN, CDR2 SVGIG (reference sequence). The CDR3 runs 15 residues. The CDR3 DNA reads as TGTGCCTTTACGACTAGCGGGAGGGTAGCGGATACGCAGTATTTT. It codes for CAFTTSGRVADTQYF.

This clone was found a few times. This chain uses TRBV7-2 with TRBJ1-4; D gene uncertain. Trimming left V 2 bases short and J 14 bases short, with 21 bases between. CDR1 SGHTA and CDR2 FQGNSA come from the germline V gene. The CDR3 consists of 15 residues. CDR3 amino acids: CASSLLVGQASGLFF. CDR3 DNA sequence: TGTGCCAGCAGCTTATTGGTCGGGCAGGCCTCCGGGCTGTTTTTT.

J is TRBJ2-3 and V is TRBV18, with a weak D call TRBD2 (6 bases). The length of the CDR3 is 14 residues. Germline CDR1 KGHSH, CDR2 LQKENI. The V and J ends lost 4 bases and 5 bases respectively, with 13 bases between them. The CDR3: CASSREALRDTQYF. CDR3 nucleotide sequence: TGTGCCAGCTCACGGGAGGCACTGCGAGATACGCAGTATTTT.

With respect to this clone: Within the sample, other DNA sequences also encode this same CDR3. V gene TRBV18 combines with J gene TRBJ2-7, with 11 bases matching TRBD1. The CDR3 sequence is 14 residues long. V gave up 0 bases and J gave up 6 bases; unmatched junction bases: 1. Per the germline V gene, CDR1 is KGHSH and CDR2 is LQKENI. The DNA of the CDR3 is TGTGCCAGCTCACCACCGGGGACAGGGGGCGAGCAGTACTTC. Translating gives CASSPPGTGGEQYF.

The rearrangement uses TRBV7-2 and TRBJ2-3; D gene ambiguous. Trimming left V 3 bases short and J 4 bases short, with 8 bases between. From germline, CDR1 is SGHTA and CDR2 FQGNSA. CDR3 length equals 13 residues. The CDR3 DNA reads as TGTGCCAGCAGCTTGGGAATCGCAGATACGCAGTATTTT. Its protein is CASSLGIADTQYF.

This clone was recorded a few times. Germline is not matched at one junction end, which may reflect a read error. The rearrangement joins TRBV7-7 to TRBJ2-7; the match to TRBD1 covers 10 bases. Germline V gene data show CDR1 as SSHAT and CDR2 as FNYEAQ (reference sequence). There are 17 residues in the CDR3. CDR3 in amino acids: CASSPRGVGTGADEQYF. CDR3 nucleotides: TGTGCTAGCAGCCCCCGAGGGGTCGGGACAGGGGCGGACGAGCAGTACTTC.

This rearrangement joins TRBV6-6 to TRBJ2-1, with D unresolved. V was clipped by 4 bases and J by 9 bases, with 16 bases between them. In germline, CDR1 is MNHNY, CDR2 SVGAGI (reference sequence). CDR3 size: 14 residues. The CDR3 coding sequence is TGTGCCAGCAGTTTTTCTTCTGCCGTCTCTGAGCAGTTCTTC. This gives the protein CASSFSSAVSEQFF.

This chain's CDR3 is CASSIGQEPYNEQFF. The CDR3 DNA sequence: TGTGCCAGCAGCATCGGACAGGAACCTTACAATGAGCAGTTCTTC. The chain has TRBV11-2 and TRBJ2-1, with 7 positions matching TRBD1. Germline lookup yields CDR1 SGHAT and CDR2 FQNNGV. The trim removed 5 bases at V and 4 bases at J, leaving 8 bases unmatched. There are 15 residues in the CDR3.

This clone showed up just a few times. This same CDR3 is encoded by further DNA sequences in the sample. The rearrangement links TRBV7-3 to TRBJ2-5; TRBD2 agrees at 7 bases. The CDR3 loop spans 13 amino acids. Germline CDR1 and CDR2: SGHTA and FQGTGA. J was trimmed by 5 bases and V by 1 base; bases with no gene match: 1. CDR3: CASSLMRGETQYF. The CDR3 nucleotides are TGTGCCAGCAGCTTAATGCGGGGGGAGACCCAGTACTTC.

This clone has a handful of counts. The chain carries TRBV29-1 and TRBJ1-1, with D possibly TRBD1 on 6 matching bases. CDR1 and CDR2 (germline): SQVTM, ANQGSEA. V dropped 7 bases and J dropped 0 bases, with 12 bases sitting between them. The CDR3 has 13 amino acids. The DNA of the CDR3 is TGCAGCGCCGGGGGCCAGATGAACACTGAAGCTTTCTTT. Its protein is CSAGGQMNTEAFF.

This clone has only a few counts. This chain connects TRBV6-5 to TRBJ2-7; D tentatively reads TRBD1 or TRBD2 (5 bases each). The germline V gene has CDR1 MNHEY and CDR2 SVGAGI. The V end was cut by 5 bases, the J end by 2 bases, with 10 bases between. The CDR3 totals 13 residues. CDR3 loop: CASSRDAAYEQYF. In nucleotides, the CDR3 is TGTGCCAGCAGTAGGGACGCCGCCTACGAGCAGTACTTC.